This TCR beta chain was identified during a study of response to subunit inactivated influenza vaccine. Broader study findings: That few new T cells are recruited by each seasonal influenza vaccination was the authors' suggestion.

From the RT-PCR reads, TCRdb called clonotypes with MiXCR, one entry per CDR3 protein. Among around 470,000 distinct CDR3 sequences listed, less than 7.5% were seen once. The CDR3 extends over 17 amino acids. Trimming took 3 bases from V and 0 from J, leaving 15 bases between them. CDR1 is SGHRS, CDR2 YFSETQ, per germline. In the case of this clonotype: No antigen is known for it.

The sample here was PBMCs from blood, taken about 23 months after vaccination. The chain has TRBV5-1 and TRBJ1-4, with D unclear. The origin of this receptor is a man aged 50-75 years who received an inactivated influenza vaccine. The CDR3 DNA is TGCGCCAGCAGCTACCGGGCCTTAGTTGCAACTAATGAAAAACTGTTTTTT. Protein sequence: CASSYRALVATNEKLFF.